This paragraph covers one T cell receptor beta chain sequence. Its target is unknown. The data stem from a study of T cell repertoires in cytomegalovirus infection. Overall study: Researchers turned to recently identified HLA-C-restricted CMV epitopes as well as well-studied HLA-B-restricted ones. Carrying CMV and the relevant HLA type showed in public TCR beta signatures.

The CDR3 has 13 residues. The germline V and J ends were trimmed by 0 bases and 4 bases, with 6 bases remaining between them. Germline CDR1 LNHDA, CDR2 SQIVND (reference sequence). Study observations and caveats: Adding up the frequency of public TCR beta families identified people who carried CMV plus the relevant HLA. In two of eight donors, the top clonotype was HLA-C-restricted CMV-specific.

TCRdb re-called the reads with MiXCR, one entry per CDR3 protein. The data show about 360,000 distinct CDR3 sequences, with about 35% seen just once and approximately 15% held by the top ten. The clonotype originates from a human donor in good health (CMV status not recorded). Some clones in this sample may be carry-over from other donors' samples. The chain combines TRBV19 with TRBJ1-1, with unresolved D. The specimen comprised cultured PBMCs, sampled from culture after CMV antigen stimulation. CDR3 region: CASSIEPGTEAFF. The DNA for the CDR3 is TGTGCCAGTAGTATAGAACCAGGCACTGAAGCTTTCTTT.